The 22 T cell receptor beta chains below all came from one sample that was sequenced in a study of T cells after yellow fever vaccination. TCRdb called the 5' RACE reads again in MiXCR, with one record for every CDR3 protein. The sample includes roughly 320,000 distinct CDR3 sequences, over 8.5% of them seen just once. Sequencing was performed on CD4+ T cells sorted from PBMCs, taken 45 days after the yellow fever booster vaccination. Receptors were obtained from a man aged 18 to 35 who received the YFV17D yellow fever vaccine.

CDR3 sequence reads: CASTPGPTPDTQYF. The CDR3 nucleotides read TGTGCCAGCACCCCCGGACCGACTCCCGATACGCAGTATTTT. The chain uses TRBV7-2 and TRBJ2-3; no clear D gene. Between the trimmed V and J ends, which lost 7 bases and 6 bases, there was a span of 17 bases. There are 14 residues in the CDR3. The germline gives CDR1 SGHTA, CDR2 FQGNSA.

This clonotype was seen many times. The chain carries TRBV5-1 and TRBJ2-6; D is uncertain. The V gene lost 5 bases and the J gene lost 0 bases, with 6 bases spanning the gap. The CDR3 runs 14 residues. Germline-derived CDR1 and CDR2 are SGHRS and YFSETQ. CDR3 DNA: TGCGCCAGCAGGGACGGCTCTGGGGCCAACGTCCTGACTTTC. It is translated as CASRDGSGANVLTF.

At least ten counts were recorded for this clonotype. The chain couples TRBV28 to TRBJ2-6, with D uncertain. Germline CDR1 is MDHEN and CDR2 is SYDVKM. The CDR3 loop spans 13 amino acids. Trimming stripped 6 bases from V and 5 bases from J, with 8 bases between. For the CDR3, the DNA is TGTGCCAGCAGGACGGGCTGGGCCAACGTCCTGACTTTC. Its protein is CASRTGWANVLTF.

The rearrangement joins TRBV7-8 to TRBJ1-2; D not resolved. Germline assignment: CDR1 SGHVS and CDR2 FQNEAQ. V lost 1 base to trimming and J lost 7 bases, with 10 bases between them. The CDR3 runs 13 residues. The CDR3 bases are TGTGCCAGCAGCTTAGGACCCGGGAGTGGCTACACCTTC. Its protein is CASSLGPGSGYTF.

In this sample, this clonotype turned up a few times. This chain uses TRBV2 with TRBJ2-1; TRBD1 matches 7 bases. CDR1 and CDR2 from the germline V gene are SNHLY and FYNNEI. Germline trimming cut 6 bases from V and 6 bases from J; bases unmatched to any gene: 5. CDR3 size: 13 residues. This CDR3 is CASRKGTVNEQFF. As DNA, the CDR3 is TGTGCCAGCAGGAAGGGGACAGTCAATGAGCAGTTCTTC.

This clonotype was counted at least ten times. The chain recombines TRBV6-2 or TRBV6-3 with TRBJ2-3; D may be TRBD2 (6 bases). CDR1 and CDR2 (germline): MNHEY, SVGEGT. This CDR3 has 13 residues. Trimming removed 8 bases from V and 3 bases from J, with 12 bases in between. CDR3 loop: CASGRDFTDTQYF. CDR3 coding DNA: TGTGCCAGCGGACGGGACTTTACAGATACGCAGTATTTT.

There are many counts of this clonotype. The chain has TRBV15 and TRBJ1-2; a possible D gene is TRBD1 (5 bases). Germline CDR1 is LNHNV and CDR2 is YYDKDF (reference sequence). The CDR3 contains 15 residues. V shed 5 bases and J shed 2 bases, with 15 bases lying between them. Here the CDR3 reads CATSSGTPENYGYTF. The CDR3 nucleotides read TGTGCCACCAGCTCCGGGACGCCCGAAAACTATGGCTACACCTTC.

This clonotype has more than one count but fewer than ten. V is TRBV6-5 and J is TRBJ2-5; TRBD2 matches 10 bases. The CDR3 consists of 15 residues. Germline values: CDR1 MNHEY, CDR2 SVGAGI. The V segment lost 4 bases and the J segment 3 bases; nucleotides outside the gene matches: 5. DNA for the CDR3: TGTGCCAGCAGTTCTGACCTAGCGGGGGAAGAGACCCAGTACTTC. As protein: CASSSDLAGEETQYF.

The J gene is TRBJ2-7, the V gene TRBV6-2 or TRBV6-3, with D possibly TRBD2 on 5 matching bases. The CDR3 contains 18 residues. CDR1 and CDR2 from the germline V gene are MNHEY and SVGEGT. Trimming removed 6 bases from V and 5 bases from J, with 29 bases in between. CDR3 coding DNA: TGTGCCAGCAGCCCCCCTCCCCGGAGTGGAAAACGGGGTGACGAGCAGTACTTC. Translating gives CASSPPPRSGKRGDEQYF.

This clonotype was seen only a few times. The chain is built from TRBV6-2 or TRBV6-3 and TRBJ2-2, with D perhaps assigned TRBD1 or TRBD2 (6 bases each). The CDR3 extends over 13 amino acids. The ends were cut back, 6 bases at V and 10 bases at J, with 15 bases in the middle. Germline assignment: CDR1 MNHEY and CDR2 SVGEGT. The CDR3 DNA is TGTGCCAGCAGACGGACCGGGGGCCTGGAGCTGTTTTTT. Residues: CASRRTGGLELFF.

This clonotype was seen only a few times. CDR3 region: CASSRQTGYLSGANVLTF. CDR3 sequence (DNA): TGCGCCAGCAGCCGGCAGACAGGGTATTTATCTGGGGCCAACGTCCTGACTTTC. The chain has TRBV4-3 and TRBJ2-6; 7 bases fit TRBD1. CDR3 size: 18 residues. Germline trimming cut 4 bases from V and 1 base from J; bases unmatched to any gene: 10. Looked up from germline, CDR1 is LGHNA and CDR2 is YSLEER.

This clonotype was observed a handful of times. The genes are TRBV7-8 and TRBJ1-1, with a tentative D call TRBD1 (6 bases). The V gene's germline CDR1 is SGHVS and CDR2 FQNEAQ. This CDR3 is 14 amino acids long. V was trimmed by 4 bases and J by 2 bases, leaving 11 bases between them. CDR3 bases: TGTGCCAGCAGCTCCACGACAGGAAACACTGAAGCTTTCTTT. Translation: CASSSTTGNTEAFF. Filled out from reference TRBV7-8 and TRBJ1-1, the complete variable domain reads GAGVSQSPRYKVAKRGQDVALRCDPISGHVSLFWYQQALGQGPEFLTYFQNEAQLDKSGLPSDRFFAERPEGSVSTLKIQRTQQEDSAVYLCASSSTTGNTEAFFGQGTRLTVV.

This clonotype was counted between two and nine times. The chain uses TRBV7-2 and TRBJ1-5, with 11 bases lining up with TRBD1. V was pared by 4 bases and J by 0 bases, with 5 bases of the junction left unmatched. From germline, CDR1 is SGHTA and CDR2 FQGNSA. This CDR3 contains 17 residues. This chain's CDR3 is CASSSGQGAGSNQPQHF. The DNA of the CDR3 is TGTGCCAGCAGCTCCGGACAGGGGGCAGGTAGCAATCAGCCCCAGCATTTT.

Only one count was recorded for this clonotype. This CDR3 is CASSLGEAYEQYV. CDR3 sequence (DNA): TGTGCCAGCAGCTTAGGAGAAGCTTACGAGCAGTACGTC. The chain has TRBV7-2 and TRBJ2-7, with D uncertain. The CDR3 is 13 amino acids. Trimming left V 1 base short and J 4 bases short, with 8 bases between. From germline, CDR1 is SGHTA and CDR2 FQGNSA.

This clonotype turned up a few times. The chain is built from TRBV11-2 and TRBJ2-4; D call uncertain. There are 14 residues in the CDR3. Trimming left V 5 bases short and J 6 bases short, with 14 bases between. Germline V lookup: CDR1 SGHAT, CDR2 FQNNGV. The CDR3 sequence: CASSPAILVNIQYF. CDR3 coding DNA: TGTGCCAGCAGCCCCGCAATCCTCGTAAACATTCAGTACTTC. Variable domain in full (rest from reference TRBV11-2 and TRBJ2-4): EAGVAQSPRYKIIEKRQSVAFWCNPISGHATLYWYQQILGQGPKLLIQFQNNGVVDDSQLPKDRFSAERLKGVDSTLKIQPAKLEDSAVYLCASSPAILVNIQYFGAGTRLSVL.

This clonotype was seen ten or more times. The gene calls are TRBV5-1 and TRBJ2-7; D possibly corresponds to TRBD2 (5 bases). This CDR3 is built from 15 residues. CDR1 is SGHRS and CDR2 is YFSETQ in the germline V gene. Trimming removed 0 bases from V and 3 bases from J, with 13 bases in between. The CDR3 sequence is CASSLGPTGDYEQYF. For the CDR3, the DNA is TGCGCCAGCAGCTTGGGACCGACCGGGGACTACGAGCAGTACTTC.

This clonotype was seen a handful of times. The chain recombines TRBV5-4 with TRBJ2-3, with 7 positions matching TRBD1. Germline assignment: CDR1 SGHNT and CDR2 YYREEE (reference sequence). This CDR3 is 16 amino acids long. Losses at the gene ends were 2 bases for V and 0 bases for J; bases not matched to a gene: 6. This CDR3 is CASSFPGTASTDTQYF. The DNA of the CDR3 is TGTGCCAGCAGCTTTCCGGGGACAGCTAGCACAGATACGCAGTATTTT.

The chain recombines TRBV5-8 with TRBJ2-1, with TRBD1 identical over 9 bases. V lost 6 bases, J lost 8 bases, and 9 bases stayed unmatched. Germline V gives CDR1 SGHTS, CDR2 YDEGEE. The CDR3 is 14 amino acids. The CDR3 nucleotides read TGTGCCAGCAACCCGACAGGGGGGAAGGATGAGCAGTTCTTC. Translation: CASNPTGGKDEQFF.

A few counts support this clonotype. The chain is built from TRBV5-1 and TRBJ2-6; D remains unclear. Germline lookup yields CDR1 SGHRS and CDR2 YFSETQ. CDR3 length equals 15 residues. Trimming took 4 bases from V and 1 from J, leaving 9 bases between them. CDR3 in DNA: TGCGCCAGCAGCGCAGCCTTTTCTGGGGCCAACGTCCTGACTTTC. Translated, it gives CASSAAFSGANVLTF.

V gene TRBV5-4 combines with J gene TRBJ1-1; D is ambiguous. The germline gives CDR1 SGHNT, CDR2 YYREEE (reference sequence). The CDR3 has 15 residues. V lost 0 bases to trimming and J lost 1 base, with 10 bases between them. CDR3 sequence reads: CASSLGLQTNTEAFF. CDR3 bases: TGTGCCAGCAGCTTGGGGTTACAGACGAACACTGAAGCTTTCTTT.

The chain joins TRBV10-3 to TRBJ2-7; 9 nucleotides match TRBD2. There are 15 residues in the CDR3. Germline V gene sequence: CDR1 ENHRY, CDR2 SYGVKD. Trimming took 2 bases from V and 2 from J; bases not matched to a gene: 4. The chain's CDR3 is CAISEGLAGAYEQYV. The CDR3 DNA reads TGTGCCATCAGTGAGGGATTAGCGGGGGCCTACGAGCAGTACGTC.

This clonotype was recorded at least ten times. The V and J genes are TRBV19 and TRBJ2-5; D might be TRBD2 (5 bases). This CDR3 has 16 amino acids. Trimming shortened V by 5 bases and J by 2 bases, and 18 bases separated the two germline ends. CDR1 is LNHDA and CDR2 is SQIVND in the germline V gene (reference sequence). The CDR3 coding sequence is TGTGCCAGTAGTTCGTACGCCGAGCGGACTCAAGAGACCCAGTACTTC. Amino acids: CASSSYAERTQETQYF.